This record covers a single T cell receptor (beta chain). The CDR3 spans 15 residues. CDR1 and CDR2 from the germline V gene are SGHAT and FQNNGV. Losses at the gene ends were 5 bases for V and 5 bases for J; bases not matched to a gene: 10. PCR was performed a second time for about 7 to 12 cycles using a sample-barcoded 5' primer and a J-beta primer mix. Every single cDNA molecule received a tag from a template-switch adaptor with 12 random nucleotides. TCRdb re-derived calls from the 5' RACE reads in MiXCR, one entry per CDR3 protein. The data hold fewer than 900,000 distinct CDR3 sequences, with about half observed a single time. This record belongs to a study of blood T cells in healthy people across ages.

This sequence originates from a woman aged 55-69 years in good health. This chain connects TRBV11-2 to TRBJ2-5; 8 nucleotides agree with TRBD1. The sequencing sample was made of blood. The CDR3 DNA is TGTGCCAGCAGCCTACTGACGGGACAGGAGGAGACCCAGTACTTC. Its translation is CASSLLTGQEETQYF.